Listed below are T cell receptor beta chains from one sample, sequenced in a study of blood T cell repertoires in COVID-19. The repertoire was sequenced with immunoSEQ multiplex PCR; TCRdb's copy has only in-frame clones and lacks some. Of roughly 160,000 clones listed, 65% to 90% are singletons. Input material: peripheral blood. The origin of the receptors is a man in his sixties with acute or convalescent COVID-19. Each CDR3 is given with its conserved first and last residue. A D gene is named only where the DNA matches it firmly. Clone size is shown for a subset of rows, as once, few, many or a class of expanded clone.

size,J,V,D,DNA,CDR3
-,TRBJ1-2,TRBV7-9,TRBD1,TGTGCCAGCAGCCTAGGGACAGTCTATGGCTACACCTTC,CASSLGTVYGYTF
-,TRBJ2-7,TRBV29-1,-,TGCAGCGTTGAGGGGAGCGGATCTGGGAACGAGCAGTACTTC,CSVEGSGSGNEQYF
few,TRBJ1-1,TRBV6-5,-,TGTGCCAGCACCCTCATCGGGGGGACTGAAGCTTTCTTT,CASTLIGGTEAFF
-,TRBJ1-5,TRBV27,-,TGTGCCAGCAGTTTACGCAGGGTCGAAGGACCCCAGCATTTT,CASSLRRVEGPQHF
many,TRBJ1-4,TRBV14,-,TGTGCCAGCAGCCAAGATCTCTCAGCGAGAGAAAAACTGTTTTTT,CASSQDLSAREKLFF
-,TRBJ1-2,TRBV2,-,TGTGCCAGCAGTGATTCCAGGGCCAACTATGGCTACACCTTC,CASSDSRANYGYTF
-,TRBJ1-2,TRBV5-1,-,TGCGCCAGCAGCTCCGCTGGGGGGACTAACTATGGCTACACCTTC,CASSSAGGTNYGYTF
few,TRBJ2-7,TRBV3-1/TRBV3-2,-,TGTGCCAGCAGCCAAGGGCCGGGGGAGCAGTACTTC,CASSQGPGEQYF
-,TRBJ2-3,TRBV5-1,TRBD1,TGCGCCAGCAGCCCCGCTTGGACAGGGATCACAGATACGCAGTATTTT,CASSPAWTGITDTQYF
once,TRBJ1-2,TRBV5-4,TRBD1,TGTGCCAGCAGCCTAACCGGGACAGGGGGCTATGGCTACACCTTC,CASSLTGTGGYGYTF
-,TRBJ2-7,TRBV12-1,-,TGTGCCAGCAGCTTTGCGCAAACGGGGGGGGCGTCCTACGAGCAGTACTTC,CASSFAQTGGASYEQYF
-,TRBJ2-3,TRBV7-3,-,TGTGCCAGCAGCCAAGGGGCGGGGCTCACAGATACGCAGTATTTT,CASSQGAGLTDTQYF
-,TRBJ2-1,TRBV7-2,-,TGTGCCAGCAGCGCATACTCGGATGAGCAGTTCTTC,CASSAYSDEQFF
-,TRBJ1-3,TRBV5-1,-,TGCGCCAGCAGCGCGATCTCTGGAAACACCATATATTTT,CASSAISGNTIYF
many,TRBJ2-3,TRBV9,TRBD2,TGTGCCAGCAGCTCGGCGGGAGGGCCGGATACGCAGTATTTT,CASSSAGGPDTQYF
-,TRBJ2-5,TRBV12-5,-,TGTGCTAGTGGTTTGGTATTAACAGGGCTGGAGACCCAGTACTTC,CASGLVLTGLETQYF
-,TRBJ2-5,TRBV2,-,TGTGCCAGCAGTGAAGGGTCCTACCCGTCGAGAGGGACCCAGTACTTC,CASSEGSYPSRGTQYF
once,TRBJ1-1,TRBV28,-,TGTGCCAGCAGTTTAAGAGGCCGCGAGATGAACACTGAAGCTTTCTTT,CASSLRGREMNTEAFF
-,TRBJ2-3,TRBV9,TRBD2,TGTGCCAGCAGCGTAGGGGGCGGGAGCCCTAGCACAGATACGCAGTATTTT,CASSVGGGSPSTDTQYF
-,TRBJ1-5,TRBV19,TRBD1,TGTGCCAGTACGGGACAGTACAATCAGCCCCAGCATTTT,CASTGQYNQPQHF
few,TRBJ2-7,TRBV12-3/TRBV12-4,TRBD2,TGTGCCAGCAGTTTAGGGCTAGCGGGCCACTATTTC,CASSLGLAGHYF
-,TRBJ2-7,TRBV29-1,TRBD1,TGCAGCGCCAAGACAGGGGGCCGTTACGAGCAGTACTTC,CSAKTGGRYEQYF
-,TRBJ2-1,TRBV12-5,-,TGTGCTAGTGGTTTGGCACAGGTAGCGGCGAGGGGCTCCTACAATGAGCAGTTCTTC,CASGLAQVAARGSYNEQFF
-,TRBJ1-3,TRBV6-6,TRBD1,TGTGCCAGCAGTAAGTCGACAGGGGGCTCCGGAAACACCATATATTTT,CASSKSTGGSGNTIYF
-,TRBJ1-2,TRBV28,-,TGTGCCAGCAGTCCCCGAGGGGGTCGAGGCTACACCTTC,CASSPRGGRGYTF
-,TRBJ2-3,TRBV27,TRBD1,TGTGCCAGCAGGCTGGGACAGGGGGGAGGAGATACGCAGTATTTT,CASRLGQGGGDTQYF
few,TRBJ2-7,TRBV28,TRBD1,TGTGCCAGCAGTACCTACAGGGGGCTCAACGAGCAGTACTTC,CASSTYRGLNEQYF
-,TRBJ2-5,TRBV19,-,TGTGCCAGTAAAGTCTCAGGCCAAGAGACCCAGTACTTC,CASKVSGQETQYF
-,TRBJ1-2,TRBV5-1,-,TGCGCCAGCAGCTTACAGGCTCTGAATGGCTACACCTTC,CASSLQALNGYTF
-,TRBJ1-4,TRBV5-4,TRBD1,TGTGCCAGCAGCTTGGCGCCGGGACAGGCTAATGAAAAACTGTTTTTT,CASSLAPGQANEKLFF
-,TRBJ1-1,TRBV3-1/TRBV3-2,TRBD1,TGTGCCAGCAGCCACCGGACAGGCCCCACTGAAGCTTTCTTT,CASSHRTGPTEAFF
-,TRBJ1-1,TRBV18,-,TGTGCCAGCTCACTTACCCAGGGTTCGTCTGAAGCTTTCTTT,CASSLTQGSSEAFF
-,TRBJ2-6,TRBV18,-,TGTGCCAGCTCAGTTCAGAAGGGGGCTGGGGCCAACGTCCTGACTTTC,CASSVQKGAGANVLTF
-,TRBJ1-2,TRBV18,-,TGTGCCAGCTCACGGGGTGCAGGAGGGGACTACACCTTC,CASSRGAGGDYTF
once,TRBJ1-3,TRBV5-1,-,TGCGCCAGCAGCTTGGGGACGGGAGGGGCGAGCTCTGGAAACACCATATATTTT,CASSLGTGGASSGNTIYF
-,TRBJ1-6,TRBV27,-,TGTGCCAGCAGTCTGAGTGATAATTCACCCCTCCACTTT,CASSLSDNSPLHF
-,TRBJ2-1,TRBV9,TRBD2,TGTGCCAGCAGCGTAGCTAGCGGGAGGACTGAGCAGTTCTTC,CASSVASGRTEQFF
-,TRBJ2-2,TRBV19,TRBD1,TGTGCCAGTTCTAGACCGGGACAGGGTGACACCGGGGAGCTGTTTTTT,CASSRPGQGDTGELFF
-,TRBJ2-5,TRBV7-9,-,TGTGCCAGCAGTTCATCCAGGGACCAAGAGACCCAGTACTTC,CASSSSRDQETQYF
-,TRBJ1-2,TRBV21-1,-,TGTGCCAGCAGCAAATGGGACAGGGAGCGTCGAGGCTACACCTTC,CASSKWDRERRGYTF
once,TRBJ2-1,TRBV27,-,TGTGCCAGCAGTTCCTCTAGGGGAGGGCAGTTCTTC,CASSSSRGGQFF
-,TRBJ2-5,TRBV7-3,-,TGTGCCAGCAGCTTAGGGGCAGGAGCGAGAGTAGGAGAGACCCAGTACTTC,CASSLGAGARVGETQYF
-,TRBJ2-2,TRBV18,TRBD2,TGTGCCAGCTCACCACCTAGCGGGAGGGCCATCGGGGAGCTGTTTTTT,CASSPPSGRAIGELFF
-,TRBJ1-1,TRBV18,TRBD1,TGTGCCAGCTCAACGGGACAGGGGGCGAACACTGAAGCTTTCTTT,CASSTGQGANTEAFF
-,TRBJ2-5,TRBV5-1,TRBD2,TGCGCCAGCAGTTCGGGACTAGCGGGAGGGAACCAAGAGACCCAGTACTTC,CASSSGLAGGNQETQYF
-,TRBJ2-1,TRBV7-6,TRBD2,TGTGCCAGCAGCCCCGGGGCAACTAGCGTCCCCAATGAGCAGTTCTTC,CASSPGATSVPNEQFF
-,TRBJ2-7,TRBV28,-,TGTGCCAGCAGTACACAAGGGGGGGCCCATGGCTCCTACGAGCAGTACTTC,CASSTQGGAHGSYEQYF
-,TRBJ1-3,TRBV30,TRBD1,TGTGCCTGGGAGGGACAGGGGAACAGAAACACCATATATTTT,CAWEGQGNRNTIYF
-,TRBJ2-3,TRBV5-1,-,TGCGCCAGCACTGCAGGGAATCTTAAGGATACGCAGTATTTT,CASTAGNLKDTQYF
-,TRBJ2-2,TRBV6-5,TRBD2,TGTGCCAGCAGTTACCCGGCGGGGGGGACCACCGGGGAGCTGTTTTTT,CASSYPAGGTTGELFF
-,TRBJ1-5,TRBV7-9,-,TGTGCCAGCAGCTCACAGGACCAGCCCCAGCATTTT,CASSSQDQPQHF
once,TRBJ1-3,TRBV19,TRBD1,TGTGCCAGTAGTTTCTTCCGGGACAGTGGAAACACCATATATTTT,CASSFFRDSGNTIYF
-,TRBJ1-5,TRBV4-2,-,TGTGCCAGCAGCCAAGATGAGGTCGGGCCCCAGCATTTT,CASSQDEVGPQHF
-,TRBJ1-1,TRBV12-3/TRBV12-4,-,TGTGCCAGCAGTTTCGAGAAGGAGACTGAAGCTTTCTTT,CASSFEKETEAFF
-,TRBJ2-7,TRBV21-1,-,TGTGCCAGCAGCAAAGAGAACAAGTTCTACGAGCAGTACTTC,CASSKENKFYEQYF